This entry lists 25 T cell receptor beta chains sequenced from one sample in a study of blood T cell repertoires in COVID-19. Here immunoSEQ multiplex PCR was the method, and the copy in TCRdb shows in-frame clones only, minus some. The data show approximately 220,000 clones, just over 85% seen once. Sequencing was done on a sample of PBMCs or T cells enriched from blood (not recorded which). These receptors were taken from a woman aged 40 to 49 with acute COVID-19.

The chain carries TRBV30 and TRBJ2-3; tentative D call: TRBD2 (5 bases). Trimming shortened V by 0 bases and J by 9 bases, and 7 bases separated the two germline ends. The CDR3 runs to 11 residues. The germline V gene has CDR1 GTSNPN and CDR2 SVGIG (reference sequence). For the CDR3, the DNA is TGTGCCTGGAGTGTACGAGGGACGCAGTATTTT. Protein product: CAWSVRGTQYF.

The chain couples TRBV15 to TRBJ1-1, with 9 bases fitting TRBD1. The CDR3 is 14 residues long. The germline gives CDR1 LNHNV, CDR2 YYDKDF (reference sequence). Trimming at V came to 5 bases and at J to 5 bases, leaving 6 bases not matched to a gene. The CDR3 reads CATSAGQGMTEAFF. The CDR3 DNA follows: TGTGCCACCAGCGCTGGACAGGGGATGACTGAAGCTTTCTTT.

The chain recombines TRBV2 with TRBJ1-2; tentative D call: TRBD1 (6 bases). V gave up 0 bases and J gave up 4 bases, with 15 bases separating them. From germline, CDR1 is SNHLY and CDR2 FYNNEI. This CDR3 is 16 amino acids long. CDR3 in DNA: TGTGCCAGCAGTGAAGCACGCGGGGGCACAATCTATGGCTACACCTTC. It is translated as CASSEARGGTIYGYTF.

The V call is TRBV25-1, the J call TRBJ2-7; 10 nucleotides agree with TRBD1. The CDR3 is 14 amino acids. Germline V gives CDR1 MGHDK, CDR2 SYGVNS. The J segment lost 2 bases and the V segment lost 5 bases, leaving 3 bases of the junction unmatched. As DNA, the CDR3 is TGTGCCAGCAGTAGACAGGGGGCTACCTACGAGCAGTACTTC. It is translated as CASSRQGATYEQYF.

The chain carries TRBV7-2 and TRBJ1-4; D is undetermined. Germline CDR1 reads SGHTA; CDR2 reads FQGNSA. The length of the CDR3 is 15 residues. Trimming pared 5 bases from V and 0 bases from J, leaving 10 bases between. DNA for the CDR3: TGTGCCAGCAGCACGTCGGGGACAACTAATGAAAAACTGTTTTTT. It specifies CASSTSGTTNEKLFF.

The CDR3 sequence is CASSLGQNNEKLFF. DNA of the CDR3: TGCGCCAGCAGCTTGGGACAGAATAATGAAAAACTGTTTTTT. The chain employs TRBV5-1 and TRBJ1-4; possibly TRBD1 for D (5 bases). Germline V gene sequence: CDR1 SGHRS, CDR2 YFSETQ. The CDR3 is made up of 14 amino acids. V lost 0 bases, J lost 4 bases, and 7 bases lay in between.

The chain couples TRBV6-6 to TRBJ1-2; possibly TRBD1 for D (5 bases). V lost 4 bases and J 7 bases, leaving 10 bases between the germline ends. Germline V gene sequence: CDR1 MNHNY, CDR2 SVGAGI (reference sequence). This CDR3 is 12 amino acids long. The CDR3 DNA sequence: TGTGCCAGCAGTTCAGGGTCGAGTGGCTACACCTTC. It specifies CASSSGSSGYTF.

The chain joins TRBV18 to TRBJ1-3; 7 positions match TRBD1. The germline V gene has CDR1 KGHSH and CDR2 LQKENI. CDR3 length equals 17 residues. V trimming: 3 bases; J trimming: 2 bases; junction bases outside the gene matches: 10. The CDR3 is CASSPLDRVGTGNTIYF. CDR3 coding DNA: TGTGCCAGCTCACCGCTCGACAGGGTTGGCACTGGAAACACCATATATTTT.

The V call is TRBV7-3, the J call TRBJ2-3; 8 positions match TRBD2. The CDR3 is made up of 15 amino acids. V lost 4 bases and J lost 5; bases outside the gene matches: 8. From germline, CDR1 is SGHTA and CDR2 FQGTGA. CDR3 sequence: CASSWSGGREDTQYF. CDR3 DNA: TGTGCCAGCAGCTGGAGCGGGGGTCGGGAAGATACGCAGTATTTT.

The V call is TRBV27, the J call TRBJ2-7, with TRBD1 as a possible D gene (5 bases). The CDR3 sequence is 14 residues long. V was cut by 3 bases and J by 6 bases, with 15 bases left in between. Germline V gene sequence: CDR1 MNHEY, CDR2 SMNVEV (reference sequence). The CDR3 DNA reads TGTGCCAGCAGTTTTGGGCAGGGTGTCGGCGAGCAGTACTTC. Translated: CASSFGQGVGEQYF.

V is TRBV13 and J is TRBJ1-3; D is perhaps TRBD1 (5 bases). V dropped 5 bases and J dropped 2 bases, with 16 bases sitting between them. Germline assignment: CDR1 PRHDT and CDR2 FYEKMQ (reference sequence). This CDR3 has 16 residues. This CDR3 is CASSLLDKAAGNTIYF. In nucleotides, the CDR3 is TGTGCCAGCAGCCTACTGGACAAGGCGGCTGGAAACACCATATATTTT.

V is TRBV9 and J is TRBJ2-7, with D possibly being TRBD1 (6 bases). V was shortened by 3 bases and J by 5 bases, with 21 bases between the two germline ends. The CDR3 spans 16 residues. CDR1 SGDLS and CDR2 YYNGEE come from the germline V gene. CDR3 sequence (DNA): TGTGCCAGCAGCGCCGGACACGGGCAGGGGATCGACGAGCAGTACTTC. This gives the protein CASSAGHGQGIDEQYF.

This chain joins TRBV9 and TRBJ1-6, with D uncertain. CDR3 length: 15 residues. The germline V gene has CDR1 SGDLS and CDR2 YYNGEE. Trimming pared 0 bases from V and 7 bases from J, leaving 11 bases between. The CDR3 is CASSVASPGNSPLHF. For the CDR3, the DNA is TGTGCCAGCAGCGTAGCTTCACCCGGGAATTCACCCCTCCACTTT.

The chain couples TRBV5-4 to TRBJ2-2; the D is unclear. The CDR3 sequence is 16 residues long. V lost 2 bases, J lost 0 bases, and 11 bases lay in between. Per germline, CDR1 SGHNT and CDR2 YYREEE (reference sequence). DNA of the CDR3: TGTGCCAGCAGCTTAGGTCAGGTCTCGAACACCGGGGAGCTGTTTTTT. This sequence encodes CASSLGQVSNTGELFF.

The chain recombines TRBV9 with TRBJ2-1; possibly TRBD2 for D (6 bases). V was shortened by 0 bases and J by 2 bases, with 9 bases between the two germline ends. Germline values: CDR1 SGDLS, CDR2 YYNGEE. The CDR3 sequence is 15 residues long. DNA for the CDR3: TGTGCCAGCAGCGTAGACAGCGGGCCCTACAATGAGCAGTTCTTC. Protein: CASSVDSGPYNEQFF.

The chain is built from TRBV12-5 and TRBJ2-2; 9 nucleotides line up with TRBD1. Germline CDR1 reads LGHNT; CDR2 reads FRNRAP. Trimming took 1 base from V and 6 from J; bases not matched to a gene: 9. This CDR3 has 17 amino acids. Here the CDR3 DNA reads TGTGCTAGTGGTTTGGCCGGGGACAGGGAAAACTCCGGGGAGCTGTTTTTT. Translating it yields CASGLAGDRENSGELFF.

CDR3 in DNA: TGCGCCAGCAGCCAAAGACAGGCCACCGGGGAGCTGTTTTTT. Residues: CASSQRQATGELFF. This sequence joins TRBV5-1 and TRBJ2-2; possible D gene TRBD1, 6 bases. The germline V and J ends were trimmed by 4 bases and 4 bases, with 11 bases remaining between them. CDR1 is SGHRS, CDR2 YFSETQ, per germline. The CDR3 covers 14 residues.

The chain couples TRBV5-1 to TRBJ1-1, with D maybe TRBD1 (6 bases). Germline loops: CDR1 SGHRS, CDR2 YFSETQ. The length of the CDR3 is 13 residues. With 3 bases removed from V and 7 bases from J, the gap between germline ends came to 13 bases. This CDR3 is CASSSREGGEAFF. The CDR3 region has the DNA TGCGCCAGCAGCTCCAGGGAAGGGGGTGAAGCTTTCTTT.

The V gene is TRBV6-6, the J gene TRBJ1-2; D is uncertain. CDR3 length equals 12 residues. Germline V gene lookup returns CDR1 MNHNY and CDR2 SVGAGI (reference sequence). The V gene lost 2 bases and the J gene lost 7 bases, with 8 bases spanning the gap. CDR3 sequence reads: CASSYRLCGYTF. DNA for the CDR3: TGTGCCAGCAGTTACCGACTCTGTGGCTACACCTTC.

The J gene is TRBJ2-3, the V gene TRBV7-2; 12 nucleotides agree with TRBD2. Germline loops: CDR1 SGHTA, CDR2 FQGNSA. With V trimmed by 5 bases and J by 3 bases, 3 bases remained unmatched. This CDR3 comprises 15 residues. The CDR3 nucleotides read TGTGCCAGCAGCCGGACTAGCGGGACGACAGATACGCAGTATTTT. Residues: CASSRTSGTTDTQYF. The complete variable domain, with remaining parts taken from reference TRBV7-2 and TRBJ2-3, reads GAGVSQSPSNKVTEKGKDVELRCDPISGHTALYWYRQSLGQGLEFLIYFQGNSAPDKSGLPSDRFSAERTGGSVSTLTIQRTQQEDSAVYLCASSRTSGTTDTQYFGPGTRLTVL.

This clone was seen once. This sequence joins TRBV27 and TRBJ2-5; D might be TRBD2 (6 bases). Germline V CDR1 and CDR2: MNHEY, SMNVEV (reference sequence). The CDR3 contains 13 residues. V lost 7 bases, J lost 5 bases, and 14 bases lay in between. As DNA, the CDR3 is TGTGCCAGCACTTCCGGGGAGGAGGAGACCCAGTACTTC. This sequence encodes CASTSGEEETQYF.

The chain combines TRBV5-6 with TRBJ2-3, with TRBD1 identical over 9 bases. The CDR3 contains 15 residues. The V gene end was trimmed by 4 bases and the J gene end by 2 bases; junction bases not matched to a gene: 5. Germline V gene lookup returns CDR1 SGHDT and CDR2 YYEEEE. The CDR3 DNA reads TGTGCCAGCAGCCCCGGGACAGGGTACACAGATACGCAGTATTTT. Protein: CASSPGTGYTDTQYF.

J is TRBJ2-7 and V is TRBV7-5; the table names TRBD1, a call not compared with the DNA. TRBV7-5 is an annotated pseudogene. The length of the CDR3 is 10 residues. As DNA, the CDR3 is TGTGTCAGAAGCTTCCCCCCAGGGCACGTC. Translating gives CVRSFPPGHV.

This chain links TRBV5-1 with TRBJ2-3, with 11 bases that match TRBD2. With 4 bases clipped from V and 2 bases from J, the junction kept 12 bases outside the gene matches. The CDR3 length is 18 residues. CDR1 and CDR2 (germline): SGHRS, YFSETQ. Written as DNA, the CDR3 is TGCGCCAGCAGCCCCACGGTAGCTAGCGGGGGGAACACAGATACGCAGTATTTT. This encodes CASSPTVASGGNTDTQYF.

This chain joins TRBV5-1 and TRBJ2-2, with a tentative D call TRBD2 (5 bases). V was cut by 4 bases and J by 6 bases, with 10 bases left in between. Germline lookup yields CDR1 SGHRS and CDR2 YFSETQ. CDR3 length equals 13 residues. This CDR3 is CASSASGSGELFF. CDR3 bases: TGCGCCAGCAGCGCCTCGGGGTCCGGGGAGCTGTTTTTT.